The next 26 T cell receptor beta chains were all read from a single sample in a study of T cells after yellow fever vaccination (dated by TCRdb to about 2019). Libraries came from 5' RACE. The instrument was an Illumina HiSeq 2500. Using fastp at Q25 and MiXCR, TCRdb reprocessed the public reads and kept productive beta chains. Each CDR3 protein appears once, grouped with its most common genes and DNA. Recorded for this sample are 510,000 or so distinct CDR3 sequences; about 19% of them occurred a single time. The top ten constitute approximately 15% of the sample. The intended sense of this specimen's treatment or condition label: live attenuated yellow fever vaccine strain. The material was PBMCs, obtained 15 days after the yellow fever booster vaccination. The receptors here all came from a man aged 25-45 years who received the YFV17D yellow fever vaccine.

The chain has TRBV4-3 and TRBJ2-2; D not resolved. The CDR3 sequence is 15 residues long. Trimming removed 1 base from V and 2 bases from J, with 8 bases in between. Germline V lookup: CDR1 LGHNA, CDR2 YSLEER. The CDR3 region has the DNA TGCGCCAGCAGCCAAGTCTTCGGAAACACCGGGGAGCTGTTTTTT. This encodes CASSQVFGNTGELFF.

This chain connects TRBV20-1 to TRBJ2-5; maybe TRBD2 (5 bases). This CDR3 has 13 residues. The V end lost 2 bases, the J end lost 1 base, and 8 bases lay between the germline ends. The germline CDR1 and CDR2 sequences are DFQATT and SNEGSKA (reference sequence). The CDR3 region is CSARFRGQETQYF. CDR3 in DNA: TGCAGTGCTAGATTCCGGGGCCAAGAGACCCAGTACTTC.

This clonotype was picked up a small number of times. The rearrangement joins TRBV7-2 to TRBJ2-7, with 7 bases fitting TRBD2. Trimming cost V 0 bases and J 6 bases; bases outside gene matches: 8. CDR3 length equals 15 residues. Germline lookup yields CDR1 SGHTA and CDR2 FQGNSA. The CDR3 DNA reads TGTGCCAGCAGCTTAGCGTCTAGCGGCCTTCTCGAGCAGTACTTC. Translating gives CASSLASSGLLEQYF.

This clonotype appeared once. DNA of the CDR3: TGCGCCAGCAGCCAAGGTGGGCTAGCGTTCAGCACAGATACGCAGTATTTT. This translates into CASSQGGLAFSTDTQYF. V and J are TRBV4-3 and TRBJ2-3; D perhaps matches TRBD2 (6 bases). This CDR3 is 17 amino acids long. Between the trimmed V and J ends, which lost 1 base and 0 bases, there was a span of 14 bases. Looked up from germline, CDR1 is LGHNA and CDR2 is YSLEER.

The V gene is TRBV7-9, the J gene TRBJ2-1, with D uncertain. The CDR3 spans 14 residues. V was cut by 2 bases and J by 2 bases, with 7 bases left in between. Per the germline V gene, CDR1 is SEHNR and CDR2 is FQNEAQ (reference sequence). For the CDR3, the DNA is TGTGCCAGCAGCTTACCTAATGCCTACAATGAGCAGTTCTTC. It is translated as CASSLPNAYNEQFF.

This clonotype has just a few counts. The genes are TRBV12-3 or TRBV12-4 and TRBJ2-7; D gene uncertain. CDR3 size: 15 residues. V lost 4 bases and J 2 bases, leaving 15 bases between the germline ends. CDR3 sequence (DNA): TGTGCCAGCAGTTCCTCCGTGACATTTACCTACGAGCAGTACTTC. Amino acids: CASSSSVTFTYEQYF.

This clonotype was seen once. The chain recombines TRBV5-1 with TRBJ2-2; 7 bases align to TRBD2. CDR1 SGHRS and CDR2 YFSETQ come from the germline V gene. With V trimmed by 6 bases and J by 0 bases, 8 bases remained unmatched. The CDR3 extends over 16 amino acids. The chain's CDR3 is CASKLAGRANTGELFF. The DNA of the CDR3 is TGCGCCAGCAAATTAGCGGGCCGCGCGAACACCGGGGAGCTGTTTTTT. Filled out from reference TRBV5-1 and TRBJ2-2, the complete variable domain reads KAGVTQTPRYLIKTRGQQVTLSCSPISGHRSVSWYQQTPGQGLQFLFEYFSETQRNKGNFPGRFSGRQFSNSRSEMNVSTLELGDSALYLCASKLAGRANTGELFFGEGSRLTVL.

CDR3 bases: TGTGCCACCAAGCCCGGGGATATTGGATACGAGCAGTACTTC. The encoded protein is CATKPGDIGYEQYF. The chain has TRBV28 and TRBJ2-7, with D possibly TRBD2 on 5 matching bases. Germline CDR1 MDHEN, CDR2 SYDVKM. Trimming stripped 10 bases from V and 4 bases from J, with 20 bases between. The CDR3 spans 14 residues.

The rearrangement uses TRBV19 and TRBJ2-2; 8 nucleotides agree with TRBD2. CDR3 size: 16 residues. Unmatched junction bases numbered 6, after V lost 3 bases and J lost 3 bases. Per the germline V gene, CDR1 is LNHDA and CDR2 is SQIVND (reference sequence). CDR3 protein: CASSIIASGHTGELFF. The DNA of the CDR3 is TGTGCCAGTAGTATCATAGCTAGCGGGCACACCGGGGAGCTGTTTTTT.

At least ten counts were recorded for this clonotype. This chain uses TRBV7-3 with TRBJ2-1; perhaps D is TRBD1 or TRBD2 (5 bases each). The germline V and J ends were trimmed by 5 bases and 5 bases, with 13 bases remaining between them. The CDR3 has 14 residues. Germline V gene data show CDR1 as SGHTA and CDR2 as FQGTGA. The CDR3, as DNA: TGTGCCAGCAGCCCAAGGGTGGGGGACAATGAGCAGTTCTTC. This translates into CASSPRVGDNEQFF.

This clonotype was observed a few times. The chain employs TRBV7-9 and TRBJ1-1, with 10 bases lining up with TRBD1. The trim removed 1 base at V and 4 bases at J, leaving 6 bases unmatched. The length of the CDR3 is 16 residues. Looked up from germline, CDR1 is SEHNR and CDR2 is FQNEAQ (reference sequence). The CDR3 is CASSLGGTGAFTEAFF. The CDR3 nucleotides are TGTGCCAGCAGCTTAGGGGGGACAGGGGCGTTCACTGAAGCTTTCTTT.

A single count supports this clonotype. V gene TRBV3-1 combines with J gene TRBJ2-3, with 8 bases identical to TRBD2. CDR1 LGHDT and CDR2 YNNKEL come from the germline V gene (reference sequence). CDR3 length equals 15 residues. V shed 2 bases, J shed 4 bases, and the junction held 5 bases outside the gene matches. The chain's CDR3 is CASSQMGTRSDTQYF. DNA for the CDR3: TGTGCCAGCAGCCAAATGGGGACTAGATCAGATACGCAGTATTTT.

The chain uses TRBV20-1 and TRBJ2-7; 7 nucleotides line up with TRBD2. Germline loops: CDR1 DFQATT, CDR2 SNEGSKA (reference sequence). V gave up 4 bases and J gave up 2 bases; unmatched junction bases: 8. The CDR3 extends over 14 amino acids. The CDR3 sequence is CSATLSSGTYEQYF. The CDR3 DNA sequence: TGCAGTGCTACTCTTTCTAGCGGCACCTACGAGCAGTACTTC.

The V and J genes are TRBV7-2 and TRBJ2-7; 12 bases align to TRBD1. Germline values: CDR1 SGHTA, CDR2 FQGNSA. The CDR3 consists of 15 residues. Trimming took 10 bases from V and 6 from J; bases not matched to a gene: 13. This CDR3 reads CAINTRDRGRLEQYF. As DNA, the CDR3 is TGTGCCATCAATACCCGGGACAGGGGGCGCCTCGAGCAGTACTTC.

This clonotype was detected only a few times. The chain recombines TRBV6-1 with TRBJ1-5; 7 nucleotides agree with TRBD1. Germline CDR1 MNHNS, CDR2 SASEGT. This CDR3 is built from 13 residues. J gave up 7 bases and V 5 bases, and 5 bases lay outside the gene matches. CDR3 DNA: TGTGCCAGCAGTACAGGGGCAGGACAGCCCCAGCATTTT. Protein product: CASSTGAGQPQHF.

This clonotype was counted only a few times. The chain combines TRBV28 with TRBJ2-2; TRBD2 might be the D (5 bases). V was trimmed by 7 bases and J by 4 bases, leaving 7 bases between them. CDR3 length equals 12 residues. Per the germline V gene, CDR1 is MDHEN and CDR2 is SYDVKM. The CDR3 loop reads CASNSGTGELFF. The CDR3, as DNA: TGTGCCAGCAACAGCGGCACCGGGGAGCTGTTTTTT.

This clonotype was recorded a few times. The chain uses TRBV3-1 and TRBJ2-7; no definite D call. Germline V gene sequence: CDR1 LGHDT, CDR2 YNNKEL (reference sequence). The V end lost 1 base, the J end lost 6 bases, and 10 bases lay between the germline ends. CDR3 length: 13 amino acids. The CDR3 region is CASSQVSSIEQYF. The CDR3, as DNA: TGTGCCAGCAGCCAAGTATCTTCTATCGAGCAGTACTTC.

This rearrangement joins TRBV27 to TRBJ2-5, with a possible D match to TRBD2 (5 bases). Germline V gene data show CDR1 as MNHEY and CDR2 as SMNVEV (reference sequence). The CDR3 is 15 residues long. V lost 2 bases and J lost 0, with 10 bases in between. CDR3 sequence reads: CASSLATGNQETQYF. The CDR3 nucleotides are TGTGCCAGCAGTTTAGCGACCGGGAACCAAGAGACCCAGTACTTC.

This chain connects TRBV6-2 or TRBV6-3 to TRBJ2-3, with 8 bases fitting TRBD2. The germline V gene has CDR1 MNHEY and CDR2 SVGEGT. J lost 9 bases, V lost 6 bases, and 11 bases had no gene match. This CDR3 comprises 14 residues. The CDR3 bases are TGTGCCAGCAGACCCGTTTGGCGGGAGGTCACGCAGTATTTT. Translation gives CASRPVWREVTQYF.

The genes are TRBV5-1 and TRBJ2-3; 7 bases align to TRBD2. The ends lost 2 bases at V and 6 bases at J; junction bases unmatched: 6. CDR3 length: 14 residues. Germline V CDR1 and CDR2: SGHRS, YFSETQ. CDR3 DNA: TGCGCCAGCAGCTTCGGTAGCGGGCGGGATACGCAGTATTTT. It yields the protein CASSFGSGRDTQYF.

This sequence joins TRBV27 and TRBJ2-4; 13 bases are a match to TRBD2. Germline-derived CDR1 and CDR2 are MNHEY and SMNVEV (reference sequence). The J segment lost 1 base and the V segment lost 5 bases, leaving 5 bases of the junction unmatched. This CDR3 is built from 17 residues. As DNA, the CDR3 is TGTGCCAGCAGTGTGCGGACTAGCGGGAGCGCCAAAAACATTCAGTACTTC. As protein: CASSVRTSGSAKNIQYF.

This clonotype was seen only a few times. This chain connects TRBV20-1 to TRBJ1-2; no clear D gene. Per germline, CDR1 DFQATT and CDR2 SNEGSKA (reference sequence). The ends were cut back, 0 bases at V and 5 bases at J, with 10 bases in the middle. This CDR3 is 13 amino acids long. The CDR3 reads CSARDPGIYGYTF. CDR3 bases: TGCAGTGCTAGAGATCCCGGGATATATGGCTACACCTTC.

J is TRBJ1-5 and V is TRBV30, with a weak D call TRBD1 (5 bases). V lost 7 bases and J 4 bases, leaving 14 bases between the germline ends. The CDR3 sequence is 13 residues long. The germline gives CDR1 GTSNPN, CDR2 SVGIG (reference sequence). This CDR3 reads CASAGRENQPQHF. DNA of the CDR3: TGTGCCTCCGCCGGCAGGGAGAATCAGCCCCAGCATTTT.

This clonotype was counted a few times. This chain joins TRBV7-9 and TRBJ2-5; the D gene is possibly TRBD2 (5 bases). The V gene lost 0 bases and the J gene lost 5 bases, with 13 bases spanning the gap. Germline V lookup: CDR1 SEHNR, CDR2 FQNEAQ (reference sequence). This CDR3 is 15 amino acids long. Written as DNA, the CDR3 is TGTGCCAGCAGCTTAGCGCGAGGGCAGGCGGAGACCCAGTACTTC. This sequence encodes CASSLARGQAETQYF.

The rearrangement uses TRBV7-3 and TRBJ2-7, with 7 bases lining up with TRBD1. CDR3 size: 15 residues. J was trimmed by 6 bases and V by 0 bases; bases with no gene match: 8. Germline V gene data show CDR1 as SGHTA and CDR2 as FQGTGA. CDR3 in amino acids: CASSLTPGGQFEQYF. The CDR3 region has the DNA TGTGCCAGCAGCTTAACCCCAGGGGGTCAGTTCGAGCAGTACTTC.

The chain has TRBV11-2 and TRBJ2-4; 15 bases are shared with TRBD2. Germline CDR1 reads SGHAT; CDR2 reads FQNNGV. With V trimmed by 2 bases and J by 1 base, 6 bases remained unmatched. The CDR3 has 19 amino acids. The CDR3 loop is CASSLWTSGRALAKNIQYF. CDR3 nucleotides: TGTGCCAGCAGCTTATGGACTAGCGGGAGGGCCCTGGCCAAAAACATTCAGTACTTC.